This is a list of T cell receptor beta chains from one sample in a study of PD-1 blockade in classical Hodgkin lymphoma. Some clones are missing from TCRdb's copy, which holds only in-frame ones; the method was immunoSEQ multiplex PCR. The repertoire holds fewer than 25,000 clones, around 80% seen once, with about 7.2% in the top ten. Sequencing was performed on peripheral blood mononuclear cells (PBMCs), taken before the fourth cycle of nivolumab. The receptor set was obtained from a human donor with classical Hodgkin lymphoma. The CDR3 runs from the conserved cysteine through the conserved F or W. The D gene is left open where the match is weak. Where a row states a size, it is once, few, many or the class of an expanded clone; other rows omit it.

v_call: TRBV29-1
j_call: TRBJ1-1
clone_size: -
d_call: -
cdr3_length: 13
cdr3_aa: CSVEDVFGREAFF
cdr3_nt: TGCAGCGTTGAAGATGTTTTCGGCCGGGAAGCTTTCTTT

v_call: TRBV2
j_call: TRBJ2-5
clone_size: -
d_call: TRBD2
cdr3_length: 15
cdr3_aa: CASSVKGGSLKTQYF
cdr3_nt: TGTGCCAGCAGTGTGAAAGGCGGGAGTCTGAAGACCCAGTACTTC

v_call: TRBV7-9
j_call: TRBJ2-1
clone_size: once
d_call: TRBD2
cdr3_length: 15
cdr3_aa: CASSLGLAVGNEQFF
cdr3_nt: TGTGCCAGCAGCTTAGGACTAGCGGTGGGGAATGAGCAGTTCTTC

v_call: TRBV4-2
j_call: TRBJ1-6
clone_size: -
d_call: -
cdr3_length: 13
cdr3_aa: CASSPPLGGMRNF
cdr3_nt: TGTGCCAGCAGCCCACCTTTGGGGGGGATGAGAAATTTT

v_call: TRBV5-1
j_call: TRBJ2-3
clone_size: -
d_call: -
cdr3_length: 15
cdr3_aa: CASSLVPQSTDTQYF
cdr3_nt: TGCGCCAGCAGCTTGGTTCCACAAAGCACAGATACGCAGTATTTT

v_call: TRBV28
j_call: TRBJ1-1
clone_size: -
d_call: TRBD1
cdr3_length: 13
cdr3_aa: CASTQTGRPEAFF
cdr3_nt: TGTGCCAGCACCCAGACAGGGAGGCCAGAAGCTTTCTTT

v_call: TRBV5-4
j_call: TRBJ1-2
clone_size: -
d_call: -
cdr3_length: 15
cdr3_aa: CASSGTGSANYGYTF
cdr3_nt: TGTGCCAGCAGCGGAACAGGGAGCGCAAACTATGGCTACACCTTC

v_call: TRBV4-2
j_call: TRBJ1-4
clone_size: -
d_call: TRBD1
cdr3_length: 15
cdr3_aa: CASSLTGGSHEKLFF
cdr3_nt: TGTGCCAGCAGCTTGACAGGGGGCTCGCATGAAAAACTGTTTTTT

v_call: TRBV4-1
j_call: TRBJ1-4
clone_size: -
d_call: -
cdr3_length: 14
cdr3_aa: CASSLGTGKEKLFF
cdr3_nt: TGCGCCAGCAGCCTTGGGACCGGAAAAGAAAAACTGTTTTTT

v_call: TRBV7-9
j_call: TRBJ2-7
clone_size: -
d_call: TRBD1
cdr3_length: 12
cdr3_aa: CASRDRGYEQYF
cdr3_nt: TGTGCCAGCAGGGACAGGGGCTACGAGCAGTACTTC

v_call: TRBV21-1
j_call: TRBJ1-5
clone_size: -
d_call: -
cdr3_length: 14
cdr3_aa: CASSKINGRQPQHF
cdr3_nt: TGTGCCAGCAGCAAGATAAACGGAAGGCAGCCCCAGCATTTT

v_call: TRBV18
j_call: TRBJ1-3
clone_size: -
d_call: -
cdr3_length: 15
cdr3_aa: CASSPGVDSGNTIYF
cdr3_nt: TGTGCCAGCTCACCAGGGGTAGACTCTGGAAACACCATATATTTT

v_call: TRBV7-9
j_call: TRBJ2-7
clone_size: -
d_call: TRBD1
cdr3_length: 13
cdr3_aa: CASSPADRDREYF
cdr3_nt: TGTGCCAGCAGCCCTGCGGATCGGGACAGGGAATACTTC

v_call: TRBV27
j_call: TRBJ2-1
clone_size: -
d_call: -
cdr3_length: 15
cdr3_aa: CASSPVRASYNEQFF
cdr3_nt: TGTGCCAGCAGTCCGGTCCGCGCCTCCTACAATGAGCAGTTCTTC

v_call: TRBV7-9
j_call: TRBJ2-1
clone_size: once
d_call: -
cdr3_length: 12
cdr3_aa: CASSLREDEQFF
cdr3_nt: TGTGCCAGCAGCTTACGCGAGGATGAGCAGTTCTTC

v_call: TRBV28
j_call: TRBJ1-3
clone_size: -
d_call: -
cdr3_length: 15
cdr3_aa: CASSSPQGTGNTIYF
cdr3_nt: TGTGCCAGCAGTTCCCCACAGGGTACCGGAAACACCATATATTTT

v_call: TRBV2
j_call: TRBJ2-7
clone_size: -
d_call: -
cdr3_length: 15
cdr3_aa: CASRHTGDVTYEQYF
cdr3_nt: TGTGCCAGCAGGCATACAGGAGACGTAACCTACGAGCAGTACTTC

v_call: TRBV4-1
j_call: TRBJ2-5
clone_size: -
d_call: -
cdr3_length: 14
cdr3_aa: CASSPDRTQETQYF
cdr3_nt: TGCGCCAGCAGCCCAGATCGGACGCAAGAGACCCAGTACTTC

v_call: TRBV5-6
j_call: TRBJ2-6
clone_size: -
d_call: -
cdr3_length: 16
cdr3_aa: CASSRGRRAGANVLTF
cdr3_nt: TGTGCCAGCAGCCGGGGGCGCAGGGCTGGGGCCAACGTCCTGACTTTC

v_call: TRBV7-9
j_call: TRBJ2-5
clone_size: -
d_call: -
cdr3_length: 15
cdr3_aa: CASSTTTGMGETQYF
cdr3_nt: TGTGCCAGCAGCACTACCACAGGGATGGGCGAGACCCAGTACTTC

v_call: TRBV10-3
j_call: TRBJ1-2
clone_size: -
d_call: -
cdr3_length: 13
cdr3_aa: CASHSGSLYGYTF
cdr3_nt: TGTGCCTCCCATTCGGGGTCTCTCTATGGCTACACCTTC

v_call: TRBV5-1
j_call: TRBJ1-2
clone_size: -
d_call: -
cdr3_length: 12
cdr3_aa: CASSQRDFGYTF
cdr3_nt: TGCGCCAGCAGTCAAAGGGACTTTGGCTACACCTTC

v_call: TRBV27
j_call: TRBJ1-1
clone_size: -
d_call: TRBD1
cdr3_length: 17
cdr3_aa: CASSKRDSRNMNTEAFF
cdr3_nt: TGTGCCAGCAGTAAGCGGGACAGCCGAAACATGAACACTGAAGCTTTCTTT

v_call: TRBV7-2
j_call: TRBJ2-5
clone_size: -
d_call: -
cdr3_length: 15
cdr3_aa: CASSLTVVDQETQYF
cdr3_nt: TGTGCCAGCAGCTTGACAGTTGTTGACCAAGAGACCCAGTACTTC

v_call: TRBV11-2
j_call: TRBJ1-5
clone_size: -
d_call: -
cdr3_length: 14
cdr3_aa: CASRDTYSNQPQHF
cdr3_nt: TGTGCCAGCAGGGACACTTATAGCAATCAGCCCCAGCATTTT

v_call: TRBV6-4
j_call: TRBJ2-1
clone_size: -
d_call: TRBD2
cdr3_length: 13
cdr3_aa: CASSRREGDEQFF
cdr3_nt: TGTGCCAGCAGTAGGCGGGAGGGGGATGAGCAGTTCTTC

v_call: TRBV7-9
j_call: TRBJ2-7
clone_size: -
d_call: TRBD1
cdr3_length: 13
cdr3_aa: CASRGQGVGEQYF
cdr3_nt: TGTGCCAGCCGGGGACAGGGCGTGGGGGAGCAGTACTTC

v_call: TRBV27
j_call: TRBJ2-5
clone_size: few
d_call: TRBD1
cdr3_length: 14
cdr3_aa: CASSFNKGGETQYF
cdr3_nt: TGTGCCAGCAGTTTTAACAAAGGGGGCGAGACCCAGTACTTC

v_call: TRBV19
j_call: TRBJ2-7
clone_size: once
d_call: -
cdr3_length: 14
cdr3_aa: CASSITLSRYEQYF
cdr3_nt: TGTGCCAGTAGTATTACACTTAGCCGCTACGAGCAGTACTTC

v_call: TRBV11-3
j_call: TRBJ2-3
clone_size: -
d_call: -
cdr3_length: 14
cdr3_aa: CASSLQGRTDTQYF
cdr3_nt: TGTGCCAGCAGCTTACAGGGCCGCACAGATACGCAGTATTTT

v_call: TRBV4-1
j_call: TRBJ2-7
clone_size: -
d_call: -
cdr3_length: 16
cdr3_aa: CASSQVRGTIHYEQYF
cdr3_nt: TGCGCCAGCAGCCAAGTCCGGGGGACCATACACTACGAGCAGTACTTC

v_call: TRBV6-6
j_call: TRBJ1-2
clone_size: -
d_call: -
cdr3_length: 13
cdr3_aa: CASSHGGSYGYTF
cdr3_nt: TGTGCCAGCAGCCACGGGGGGAGCTATGGCTACACCTTC

v_call: TRBV2
j_call: TRBJ1-5
clone_size: -
d_call: TRBD1
cdr3_length: 13
cdr3_aa: CAIGQGINQPQHF
cdr3_nt: TGTGCCATAGGACAGGGAATCAATCAGCCCCAGCATTTT

v_call: TRBV5-1
j_call: TRBJ2-1
clone_size: -
d_call: -
cdr3_length: 13
cdr3_aa: CASSFQGYNEQFF
cdr3_nt: TGCGCCAGCAGCTTTCAGGGTTACAATGAGCAGTTCTTC

v_call: TRBV27
j_call: TRBJ2-5
clone_size: -
d_call: -
cdr3_length: 13
cdr3_aa: CASSLHEGETQYF
cdr3_nt: TGTGCCAGCAGTCTCCACGAGGGAGAGACCCAGTACTTC

v_call: TRBV7-9
j_call: TRBJ2-3
clone_size: -
d_call: -
cdr3_length: 13
cdr3_aa: CASSLFWTDTQYF
cdr3_nt: TGTGCCAGCAGCTTATTCTGGACAGATACGCAGTATTTT

v_call: TRBV7-8
j_call: TRBJ1-2
clone_size: -
d_call: TRBD1
cdr3_length: 14
cdr3_aa: CASSFGDRGYGYTF
cdr3_nt: TGTGCCAGCAGCTTTGGGGACAGGGGCTATGGCTACACCTTC

v_call: TRBV19
j_call: TRBJ1-3
clone_size: -
d_call: TRBD1
cdr3_length: 16
cdr3_aa: CASSIWDRLSGNTIYF
cdr3_nt: TGTGCCAGTAGTATTTGGGACAGACTCTCTGGAAACACCATATATTTT

v_call: TRBV4-2
j_call: TRBJ1-4
clone_size: -
d_call: -
cdr3_length: 16
cdr3_aa: CASSQTAGATNEKLFF
cdr3_nt: TGTGCCAGCAGCCAGACAGCGGGGGCTACTAATGAAAAACTGTTTTTT

v_call: TRBV30
j_call: TRBJ1-2
clone_size: -
d_call: -
cdr3_length: 16
cdr3_aa: CAWSATQTGPRNGYTF
cdr3_nt: TGTGCCTGGAGTGCTACACAAACCGGACCGAGGAATGGCTACACCTTC

v_call: TRBV30
j_call: TRBJ2-6
clone_size: -
d_call: -
cdr3_length: 13
cdr3_aa: CAWSRSGANVLTF
cdr3_nt: TGTGCCTGGAGCCGCTCTGGGGCCAACGTCCTGACTTTC

v_call: TRBV14
j_call: TRBJ1-1
clone_size: -
d_call: -
cdr3_length: 13
cdr3_aa: CASSQDLVGEAFF
cdr3_nt: TGTGCCAGCAGCCAAGATCTTGTGGGAGAAGCTTTCTTT

v_call: TRBV9
j_call: TRBJ2-3
clone_size: -
d_call: -
cdr3_length: 16
cdr3_aa: CASSVVASAYPDTQYF
cdr3_nt: TGTGCCAGCAGCGTAGTCGCTAGCGCTTACCCAGATACGCAGTATTTT

v_call: TRBV10-3
j_call: TRBJ2-2
clone_size: -
d_call: -
cdr3_length: 12
cdr3_aa: CAIRGITGKLFF
cdr3_nt: TGTGCCATCAGGGGGATCACCGGGAAGCTGTTTTTT

v_call: TRBV6-5
j_call: TRBJ2-5
clone_size: -
d_call: -
cdr3_length: 15
cdr3_aa: CASSLFTTQQETQYF
cdr3_nt: TGTGCCAGCAGCCTCTTCACTACGCAACAAGAGACCCAGTACTTC

v_call: TRBV27
j_call: TRBJ1-2
clone_size: -
d_call: -
cdr3_length: 16
cdr3_aa: CASSLGPQGANYGYTF
cdr3_nt: TGTGCCAGCAGTTTGGGCCCACAAGGGGCCAACTATGGCTACACCTTC